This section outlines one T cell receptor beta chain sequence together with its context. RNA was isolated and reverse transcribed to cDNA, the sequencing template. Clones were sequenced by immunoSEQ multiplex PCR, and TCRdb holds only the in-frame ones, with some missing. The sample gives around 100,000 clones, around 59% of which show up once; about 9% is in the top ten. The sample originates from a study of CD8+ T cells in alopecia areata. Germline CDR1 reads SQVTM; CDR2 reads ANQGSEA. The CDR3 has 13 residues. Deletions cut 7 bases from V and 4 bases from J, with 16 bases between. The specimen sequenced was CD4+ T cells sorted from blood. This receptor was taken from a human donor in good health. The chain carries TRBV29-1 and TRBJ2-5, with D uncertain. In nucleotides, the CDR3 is TGCAGCGCTGCCCTCTCGGGTGTAGAGACCCAGTACTTC. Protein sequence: CSAALSGVETQYF.